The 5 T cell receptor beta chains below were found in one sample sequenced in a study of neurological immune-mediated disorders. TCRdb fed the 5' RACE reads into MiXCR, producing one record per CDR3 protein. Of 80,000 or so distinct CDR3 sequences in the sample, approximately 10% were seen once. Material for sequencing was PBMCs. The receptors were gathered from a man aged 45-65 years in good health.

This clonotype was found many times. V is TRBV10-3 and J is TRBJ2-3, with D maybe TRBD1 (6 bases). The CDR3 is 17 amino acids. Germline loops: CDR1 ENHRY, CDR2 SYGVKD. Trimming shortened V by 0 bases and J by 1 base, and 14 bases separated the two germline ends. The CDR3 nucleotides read TGTGCCATCAGTGAGTCGGGGACAACCGAACGCACAGATACGCAGTATTTT. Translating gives CAISESGTTERTDTQYF.

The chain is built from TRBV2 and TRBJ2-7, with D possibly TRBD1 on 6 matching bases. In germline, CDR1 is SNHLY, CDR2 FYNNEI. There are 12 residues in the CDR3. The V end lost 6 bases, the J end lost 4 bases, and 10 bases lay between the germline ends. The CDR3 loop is CASRGHKYEQYF. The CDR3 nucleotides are TGTGCCAGCAGGGGACACAAGTACGAGCAGTACTTC.

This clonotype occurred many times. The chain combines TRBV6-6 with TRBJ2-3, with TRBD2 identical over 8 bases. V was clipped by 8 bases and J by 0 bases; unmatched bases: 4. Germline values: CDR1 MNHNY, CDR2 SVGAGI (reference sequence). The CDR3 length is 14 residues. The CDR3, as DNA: TGTGCCAGCGCGGGGGGCCACAGCACAGATACGCAGTATTTT. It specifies CASAGGHSTDTQYF.

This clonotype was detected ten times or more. Here the CDR3 reads CATSRDKGQGGGKNIQYF. Written as DNA, the CDR3 is TGTGCCACCAGCAGAGATAAGGGACAGGGGGGAGGCAAAAACATTCAGTACTTC. The rearrangement uses TRBV15 and TRBJ2-4; 11 bases fit TRBD1. Germline lookup yields CDR1 LNHNV and CDR2 YYDKDF (reference sequence). The CDR3 has 18 residues. V trimming: 0 bases; J trimming: 3 bases; junction bases outside the gene matches: 7.

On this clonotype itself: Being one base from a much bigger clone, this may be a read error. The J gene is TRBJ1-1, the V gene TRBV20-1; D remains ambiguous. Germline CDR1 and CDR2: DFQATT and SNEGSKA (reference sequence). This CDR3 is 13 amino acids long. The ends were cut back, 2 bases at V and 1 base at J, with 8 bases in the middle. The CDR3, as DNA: TGCAGTGCTAGAAACATCTCGAACACTGAAGCTTTCTTT. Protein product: CSARNISNTEAFF.